The following is a T cell receptor (beta chain) sequence with its context. The data were obtained in a study of blood T cell repertoires in COVID-19. The V gene lost 6 bases and the J gene lost 0 bases, with 15 bases spanning the gap. Germline loops: CDR1 ENHRY, CDR2 SYGVKD. This CDR3 has 16 residues. Source study methods: Reference gene primer amplification gave nucleated cell count estimates. Sequencing used immunoSEQ multiplex PCR; TCRdb keeps in-frame clones, though not all of them. That table supplies the V and J calls and clone size; D and trimming were determined from the DNA. This table holds about 110,000 clones, around nine tenths found once.

V gene TRBV10-3 combines with J gene TRBJ1-5; a possible D gene is TRBD1 (6 bases). Specimen: peripheral blood. The origin of this receptor is a man in his forties with acute or convalescent COVID-19. The CDR3 DNA follows: TGTGCCATCAGCGTGGGGGACAAATATAGCAATCAGCCCCAGCATTTT. Its protein product is CAISVGDKYSNQPQHF.